These T cell receptor beta chains were read from a single sample in a study of shared clonotypes between healthy human individuals. Libraries were prepared by immunoSEQ multiplex PCR; TCRdb keeps only in-frame clonotypes and omits some of them. The sample lists about 2,500,000 clones, roughly 92% occurring once. Sequenced sample: naive CD4+ T cells sorted from blood. The receptor source for this set is a man aged 18 to 30 in good health. The CDR3 runs from the conserved cysteine through the conserved F or W. Each record gives: V gene, D gene, J gene, clone size, CDR3 DNA, CDR3 protein. A D gene is named only where the DNA matches it firmly. Some rows have no size entry. The others give once, few or many, or a class for an expanded clone.

TRBV4-1	.	TRBJ1-2	.	TGCGCCAGCAGCCAGACAGGAGGAGCTAACTATGGCTACACCTTC	CASSQTGGANYGYTF
TRBV6-1	.	TRBJ1-2	once	TGTGCCAGCAACCGAGACCATTCTAACTATGGCTACACCTTC	CASNRDHSNYGYTF
TRBV4-3	TRBD1	TRBJ1-1	.	TGCGCCAGCAGGGACAGGGGGCGGACTGAAGCTTTCTTT	CASRDRGRTEAFF
TRBV18	.	TRBJ2-1	.	TGTGCCAGCTCACTTGGCCGGGGCACCTACAATGAGCAGTTCTTC	CASSLGRGTYNEQFF
TRBV14	TRBD1	TRBJ2-1	.	TGTGCCAGCAGCCGAGCCTCCGGGACAGGGATCCACAATGAGCAGTTCTTC	CASSRASGTGIHNEQFF
TRBV19	TRBD1	TRBJ1-4	.	TGTGCCAGTAGTTTTACAGGGGAGCCAACTAATGAAAAACTGTTTTTT	CASSFTGEPTNEKLFF
TRBV28	.	TRBJ2-7	.	TGTGCCAGCAGTTTAGGGGAAAAATACGAGCAGTACTTC	CASSLGEKYEQYF
TRBV2	.	TRBJ2-7	.	TGTGCCAGCAGTTCCACACCGTTCCCCTACGAGCAGTACTTC	CASSSTPFPYEQYF
TRBV12-5	TRBD2	TRBJ2-7	.	TGTGCTAGTGGTTTATCTAGCGGGAGGTACGAGCAGTACTTC	CASGLSSGRYEQYF
TRBV4-3	.	TRBJ2-6	.	TGCGCCAGCAGCCAAACCGCTCGGCCTGGGGCCAACGTCCTGACTTTC	CASSQTARPGANVLTF
TRBV30	.	TRBJ2-5	few	TGTGCCTGGAGTGGGGGGTACCAAGAGACCCAGTACTTC	CAWSGGYQETQYF
TRBV6-5	.	TRBJ2-3	.	TGTGCCAGCAGTTACTCGAGAGGGCTCACAGATACGCAGTATTTT	CASSYSRGLTDTQYF
TRBV4-3	.	TRBJ1-6	.	TGCGCCAGCAGCCAAGTTATGAGTAATTCACCCCTCCACTTT	CASSQVMSNSPLHF
TRBV21-1	.	TRBJ2-7	.	TGTGCCAGCAGCAACGAGGACCTATTTCTGAAGGAGCAGTACTTC	CASSNEDLFLKEQYF
TRBV7-2	TRBD2	TRBJ2-3	.	TGTGCCAGCAGCCGTAGACTAGCGGCTTCGGGGGATACGCAGTATTTT	CASSRRLAASGDTQYF
TRBV2	.	TRBJ1-1	.	TGTGCCAGCAGTGAAGTAGGGGGAGGTGAAGCTTTCTTT	CASSEVGGGEAFF
TRBV6-5	.	TRBJ2-7	.	TGTGCCAGCAAAGCAGGGTCAATCAGCGAGCAGTACTTC	CASKAGSISEQYF
TRBV2	.	TRBJ2-7	.	TGTGCCACCAGACAGGCGGCCTACGAGCAGTACTTC	CATRQAAYEQYF
TRBV5-1	TRBD1	TRBJ2-7	.	TGCGCCAGCAGCTCTACGGGACAGGTGTACGAGCAGTACTTC	CASSSTGQVYEQYF
TRBV6-5	.	TRBJ1-1	.	TGTGCCAGCAGTGCACAGACTGAAGCTTTCTTT	CASSAQTEAFF
TRBV7-9	.	TRBJ2-1	.	TGTGCCAGCAGCCCCCTGGGGGAGCAGTTCTTC	CASSPLGEQFF
TRBV19	.	TRBJ1-5	.	TGTGCCAGTGGGGGAGGCAATCAGCCCCAGCATTTT	CASGGGNQPQHF
TRBV4-1	.	TRBJ1-3	.	TGCGCCAGCAGCCAAGATAATTTGAGGGTTAACCCCTTCAAATCTGGAAACACCATATATTTT	CASSQDNLRVNPFKSGNTIYF
TRBV6-6	.	TRBJ1-1	.	TGTGCCAGCAGTTACGAAGAAAGGACTGAAGCTTTCTTT	CASSYEERTEAFF
TRBV29-1	.	TRBJ1-5	few	TGCAGCGTTGACACGGGGGGCAATCAGCCCCAGCATTTT	CSVDTGGNQPQHF
TRBV7-2	.	TRBJ2-3	.	TGTGCCAGCAGCTTAAAAGTCGGGGGCGGCACAGATACGCAGTATTTT	CASSLKVGGGTDTQYF
TRBV11-2	.	TRBJ2-5	.	TGTGCCAGCAGCTTAGATCGGACGAACGGGTGGGGAGAGACCCAGTACTTC	CASSLDRTNGWGETQYF
TRBV19	.	TRBJ2-3	once	TGTGCCAGTAGTATAGCAGGGCCCAGCACAGATACGCAGTATTTT	CASSIAGPSTDTQYF
TRBV19	.	TRBJ1-1	.	TGTGCCAGTAGTATATTTGGGTCGGACAGAGTTATGAACACTGAAGCTTTCTTT	CASSIFGSDRVMNTEAFF
TRBV10-1	.	TRBJ1-2	.	TGCGCCAGCAGTCTTGGACACGGCTATGGCTACACCTTC	CASSLGHGYGYTF
TRBV29-1	TRBD1	TRBJ1-1	.	TGCAGCGCGATCACAGGGGACAGGAACACTGAAGCTTTCTTT	CSAITGDRNTEAFF
TRBV6-5	TRBD1	TRBJ2-2	.	TGTGCCAGCAGGACGACAGGGGTAGGGACCGGGGAGCTGTTTTTT	CASRTTGVGTGELFF
TRBV5-6	.	TRBJ2-3	.	TGTGCCAGCAGCTTGTATAGGGGGATAGATACGCAGTATTTT	CASSLYRGIDTQYF
TRBV9	TRBD2	TRBJ2-2	.	TGTGCCAGCAGCGTAGGTCTAGCGGGACCCGGGGAGCTGTTTTTT	CASSVGLAGPGELFF
TRBV5-1	TRBD2	TRBJ2-7	.	TGCGCCAGCAGCTTGGCTAGCGGGAGCCAATCCTACGAGCAGTACTTC	CASSLASGSQSYEQYF
TRBV18	TRBD2	TRBJ2-3	.	TGTGCCAGCTCATCGGGAGGGGATACGCAGTATTTT	CASSSGGDTQYF
TRBV18	.	TRBJ1-6	.	TGTGCCAGCTCACGCGAGTCCGTGGGCTCACCCCTCCACTTT	CASSRESVGSPLHF
TRBV7-2	.	TRBJ1-4	.	TGTGCCAGCAGCTTAGACGGCCACGAGCAGGAAAAACTGTTTTTT	CASSLDGHEQEKLFF
TRBV2	TRBD1	TRBJ2-1	.	TGTGCCAGCAGTGAAGGAAGAGGGGGCAACAATGAGCAGTTCTTC	CASSEGRGGNNEQFF
TRBV6-6	.	TRBJ2-2	once	TGTGCCAGCAGTCGCAACAGGCCCGAGAACACCGGGGAGCTGTTTTTT	CASSRNRPENTGELFF
TRBV5-6	.	TRBJ1-3	once	TGTGCCAGCAGCTCCCCGGGAGGGGCGAAAGGAAACACCATATATTTT	CASSSPGGAKGNTIYF
TRBV5-4	TRBD1	TRBJ2-3	.	TGTGCCAGCAGCTTCCCGCCGACAGGGGGGACAGATACGCAGTATTTT	CASSFPPTGGTDTQYF
TRBV30	TRBD2	TRBJ2-7	.	TGTGCCTGGAGTGTGTCAGCGGGGTTCTACGAGCAGTACTTC	CAWSVSAGFYEQYF
TRBV27	TRBD1	TRBJ1-3	.	TGTGCCAGCAGCAGAAATACAGGGGGATCTGGAAACACCATATATTTT	CASSRNTGGSGNTIYF
TRBV15	.	TRBJ2-3	.	TGTGCCACCAGCAGAGGGACGGGCCGCACAGATACGCAGTATTTT	CATSRGTGRTDTQYF
TRBV19	.	TRBJ1-2	few	TGTGCCAGTACCTCCCTTCCGGGGGGCTACACCTTC	CASTSLPGGYTF
TRBV10-3	.	TRBJ2-5	.	TGTGCCATCAGCGGCGGGGAGACCCAGTACTTC	CAISGGETQYF
TRBV2	.	TRBJ2-7	once	TGTGCCAGCAGTGAAGAGGGGCGGAACCGCGAGCAGTACTTC	CASSEEGRNREQYF
TRBV28	.	TRBJ1-3	.	TGTGCCAGCAGCCCCCCGGGGGTAGGAAACACCATATATTTT	CASSPPGVGNTIYF
TRBV27	.	TRBJ2-7	.	TGTGCCAGCAGTTTATCCAACAGTCAGGGGGGAGGCTACGAGCAGTACTTC	CASSLSNSQGGGYEQYF
TRBV7-2	.	TRBJ2-4	.	TGTGCCAGCAGCTTAGCGCCCCGACAGACCATTATAGCCAAAAACATTCAGTACTTC	CASSLAPRQTIIAKNIQYF
TRBV19	TRBD2	TRBJ2-7	once	TGTGCCAGTAGAATGGGGACTAGCGCAGCCTACGAGCAGTACTTC	CASRMGTSAAYEQYF
TRBV14	TRBD1	TRBJ2-5	once	TGTGCCAGCAGCCAGTTTAGGGGGCTCCAAGAGACCCAGTACTTC	CASSQFRGLQETQYF
TRBV28	.	TRBJ1-3	.	TGTGCCAGCAGTTTAAGCTCGGGAACCTACGGTGGAAACACCATATATTTT	CASSLSSGTYGGNTIYF
TRBV7-6	.	TRBJ1-1	.	TGTGCCAGCAGCTTAGACAGGGTATCTGAAGCTTTCTTT	CASSLDRVSEAFF